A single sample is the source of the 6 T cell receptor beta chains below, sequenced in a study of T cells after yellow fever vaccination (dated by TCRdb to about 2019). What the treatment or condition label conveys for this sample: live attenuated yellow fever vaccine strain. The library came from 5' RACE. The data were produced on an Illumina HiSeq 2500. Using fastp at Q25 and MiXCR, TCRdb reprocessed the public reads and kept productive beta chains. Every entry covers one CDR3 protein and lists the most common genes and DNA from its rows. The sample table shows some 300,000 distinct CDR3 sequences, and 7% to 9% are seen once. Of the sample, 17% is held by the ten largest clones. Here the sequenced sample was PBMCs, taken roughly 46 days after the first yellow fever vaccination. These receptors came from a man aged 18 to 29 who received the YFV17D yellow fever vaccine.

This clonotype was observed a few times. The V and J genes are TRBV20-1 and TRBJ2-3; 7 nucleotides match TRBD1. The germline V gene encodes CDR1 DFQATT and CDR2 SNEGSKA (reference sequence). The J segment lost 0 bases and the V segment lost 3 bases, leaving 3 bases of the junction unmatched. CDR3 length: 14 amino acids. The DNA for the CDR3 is TGCAGTGCTAGGACAGGGTATAGCACAGATACGCAGTATTTT. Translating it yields CSARTGYSTDTQYF.

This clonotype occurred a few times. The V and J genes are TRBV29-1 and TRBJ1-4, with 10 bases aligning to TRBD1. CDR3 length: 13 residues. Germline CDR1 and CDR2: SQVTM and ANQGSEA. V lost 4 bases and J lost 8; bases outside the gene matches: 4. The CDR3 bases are TGCAGCGTTGGAGGGACAGGGGACGAAAAACTGTTTTTT. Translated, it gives CSVGGTGDEKLFF. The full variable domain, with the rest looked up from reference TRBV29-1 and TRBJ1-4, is SAVISQKPSRDICQRGTSLTIQCQVDSQVTMMFWYRQQPGQSLTLIATANQGSEATYESGFVIDKFPISRPNLTFSTLTVSNMSPEDSSIYLCSVGGTGDEKLFFGSGTQLSVL.

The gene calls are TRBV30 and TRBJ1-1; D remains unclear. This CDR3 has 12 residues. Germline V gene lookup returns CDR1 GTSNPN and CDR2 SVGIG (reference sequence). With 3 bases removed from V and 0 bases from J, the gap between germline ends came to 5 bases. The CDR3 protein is CAWRTVNTEAFF. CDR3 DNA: TGTGCCTGGAGGACGGTGAACACTGAAGCTTTCTTT.

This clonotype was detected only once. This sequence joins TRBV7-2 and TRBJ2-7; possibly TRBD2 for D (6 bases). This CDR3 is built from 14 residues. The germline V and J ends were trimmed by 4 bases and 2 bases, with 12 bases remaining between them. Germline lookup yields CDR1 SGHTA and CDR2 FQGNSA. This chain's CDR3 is CASSYGPGAYEQYF. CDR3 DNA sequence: TGTGCCAGCAGCTACGGCCCGGGGGCCTACGAGCAGTACTTC. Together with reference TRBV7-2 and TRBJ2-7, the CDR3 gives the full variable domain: GAGVSQSPSNKVTEKGKDVELRCDPISGHTALYWYRQSLGQGLEFLIYFQGNSAPDKSGLPSDRFSAERTGGSVSTLTIQRTQQEDSAVYLCASSYGPGAYEQYFGPGTRLTVT.

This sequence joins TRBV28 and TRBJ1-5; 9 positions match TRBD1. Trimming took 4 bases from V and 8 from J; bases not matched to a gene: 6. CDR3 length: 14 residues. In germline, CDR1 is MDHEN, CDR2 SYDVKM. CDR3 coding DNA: TGTGCCAGCAGTTCGGGACAGGGTTGGGAGCCCCAGCATTTT. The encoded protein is CASSSGQGWEPQHF.

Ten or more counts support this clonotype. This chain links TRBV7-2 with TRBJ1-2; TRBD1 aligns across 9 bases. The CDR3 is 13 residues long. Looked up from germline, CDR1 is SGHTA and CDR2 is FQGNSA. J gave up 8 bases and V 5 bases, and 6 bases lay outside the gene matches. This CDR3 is CASSRGQGQGYTF. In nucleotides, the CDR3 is TGTGCCAGCAGCCGGGGACAGGGTCAGGGCTACACCTTC.